These 3 T cell receptor beta chains came from one sample sequenced in a study of technical replicates of blood from several donors. Profiled with immunoSEQ multiplex PCR; TCRdb holds only in-frame clones, not every one. Here the sample spans tens of thousands of clones, 92% being singletons. Specimen: T cells isolated from PBMCs. Receptors were obtained from a human donor in good health.

On this clone: A read error may account for a junction end that differs from germline. CDR3 sequence reads: CASSNRVSENTIYF. The CDR3 DNA reads as TGTGCCAGTAGTAACAGGGTGTCTGAAAACACCATATATTTT. This chain links TRBV19 with TRBJ1-3; a possible D gene is TRBD1 (6 bases). This CDR3 spans 14 amino acids. Germline loops: CDR1 LNHDA, CDR2 SQIVND (reference sequence). The full variable domain, its missing parts supplied by reference TRBV19 and TRBJ1-3, is DGGITQSPKYLFRKEGQNVTLSCEQNLNHDAMYWYRQDPGQGLRLIYYSQIVNDFQKGDIAEGYSVSREKKESFPLTVTSAQKNPTAFYLCASSNRVSENTIYFGEGSWLTVV.

The rearrangement joins TRBV19 to TRBJ1-4, with 7 bases fitting TRBD1. The CDR3 totals 14 residues. Germline V gene lookup returns CDR1 LNHDA and CDR2 SQIVND (reference sequence). V lost 2 bases and J lost 10; bases outside the gene matches: 7. For the CDR3, the DNA is TGTGCCAGTAGTATACAAGCAGAGGGGGCAAAACTGTTTTTT. Its protein is CASSIQAEGAKLFF.

The chain combines TRBV5-4 with TRBJ2-5, with 8 bases matching TRBD2. Germline CDR1 reads SGHNT; CDR2 reads YYREEE (reference sequence). This CDR3 contains 15 residues. V gave up 4 bases and J gave up 3 bases; unmatched junction bases: 8. This CDR3 is CASSRTSGSEETQYF. DNA for the CDR3: TGTGCCAGCAGCCGGACGAGCGGGAGCGAAGAGACCCAGTACTTC.